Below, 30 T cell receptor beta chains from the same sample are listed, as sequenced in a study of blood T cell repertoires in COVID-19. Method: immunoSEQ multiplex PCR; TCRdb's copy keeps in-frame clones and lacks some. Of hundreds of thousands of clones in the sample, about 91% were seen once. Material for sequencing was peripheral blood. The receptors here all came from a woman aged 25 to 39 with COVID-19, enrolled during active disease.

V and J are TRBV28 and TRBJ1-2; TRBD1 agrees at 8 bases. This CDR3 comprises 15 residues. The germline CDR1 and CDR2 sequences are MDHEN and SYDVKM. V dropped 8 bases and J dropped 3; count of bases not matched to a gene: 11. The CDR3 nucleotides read TGTGCCAGCGGCATAATTGACAGGGGTCACTATGGCTACACCTTC. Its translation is CASGIIDRGHYGYTF.

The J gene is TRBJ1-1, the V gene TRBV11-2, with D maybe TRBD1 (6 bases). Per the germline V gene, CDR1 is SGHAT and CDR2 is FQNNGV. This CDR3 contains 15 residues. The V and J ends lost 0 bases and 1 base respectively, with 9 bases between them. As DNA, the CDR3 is TGTGCCAGCAGCTTAGAGGGGGCGCGGAACACTGAAGCTTTCTTT. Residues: CASSLEGARNTEAFF.

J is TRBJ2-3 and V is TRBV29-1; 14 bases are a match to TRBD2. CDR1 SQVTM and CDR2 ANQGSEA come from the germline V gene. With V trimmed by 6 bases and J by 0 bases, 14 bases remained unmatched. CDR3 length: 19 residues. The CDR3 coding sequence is TGCAGCGTCTCCCAGTTGGGGACTAGCGGGAGTACGAGCACAGATACGCAGTATTTT. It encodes CSVSQLGTSGSTSTDTQYF.

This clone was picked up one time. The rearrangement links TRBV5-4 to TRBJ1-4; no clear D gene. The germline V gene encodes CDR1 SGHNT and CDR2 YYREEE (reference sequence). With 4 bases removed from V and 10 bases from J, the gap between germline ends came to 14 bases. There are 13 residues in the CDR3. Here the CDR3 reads CASSHPDSGKLFF. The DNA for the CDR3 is TGTGCCAGCAGCCATCCGGACTCTGGAAAACTGTTTTTT.

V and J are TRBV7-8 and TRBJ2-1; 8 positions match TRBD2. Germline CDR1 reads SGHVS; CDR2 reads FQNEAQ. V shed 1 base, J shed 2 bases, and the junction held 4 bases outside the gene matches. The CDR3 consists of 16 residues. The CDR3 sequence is CASSLGGRRTYNEQFF. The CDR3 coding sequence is TGTGCCAGCAGCTTAGGCGGGAGGCGGACCTACAATGAGCAGTTCTTC.

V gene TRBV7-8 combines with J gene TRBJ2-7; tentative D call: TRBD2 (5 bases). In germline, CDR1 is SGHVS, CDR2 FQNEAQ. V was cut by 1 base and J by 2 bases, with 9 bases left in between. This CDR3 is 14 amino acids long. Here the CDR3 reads CASSLGDGAYEQYV. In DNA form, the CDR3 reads TGTGCCAGCAGCTTAGGCGACGGGGCCTACGAGCAGTACGTC.

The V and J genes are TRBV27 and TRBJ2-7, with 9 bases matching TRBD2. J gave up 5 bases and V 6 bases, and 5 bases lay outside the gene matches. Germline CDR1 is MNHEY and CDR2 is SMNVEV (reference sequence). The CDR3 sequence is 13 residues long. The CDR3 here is CASSWREGHEQYV. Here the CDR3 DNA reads TGTGCCAGCAGCTGGCGGGAGGGCCACGAGCAGTACGTC.

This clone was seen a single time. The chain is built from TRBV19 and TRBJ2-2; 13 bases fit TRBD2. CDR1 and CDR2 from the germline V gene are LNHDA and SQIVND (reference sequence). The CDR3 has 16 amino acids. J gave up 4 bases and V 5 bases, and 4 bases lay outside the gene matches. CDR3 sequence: CASSVRTSGSTGELFF. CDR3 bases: TGTGCCAGTAGTGTCCGGACTAGCGGGAGCACCGGGGAGCTGTTTTTT.

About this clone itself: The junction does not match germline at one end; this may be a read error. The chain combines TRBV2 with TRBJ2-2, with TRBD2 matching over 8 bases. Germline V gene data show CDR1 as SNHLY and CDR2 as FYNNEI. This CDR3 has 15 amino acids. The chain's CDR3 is CASSKAGGAPGELFF. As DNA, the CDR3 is TGTGCCAGCAGTAAAGCCGGGGGGGCCCCCGGGGAGCTGTTTTTT.

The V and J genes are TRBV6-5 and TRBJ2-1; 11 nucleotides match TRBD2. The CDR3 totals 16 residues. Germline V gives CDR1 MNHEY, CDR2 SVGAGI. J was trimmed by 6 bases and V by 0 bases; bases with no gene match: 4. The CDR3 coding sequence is TGTGCCAGCAGTTACTCTAGCGGGGGGGTAGGCAATGAGCAGTTCTTC. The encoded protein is CASSYSSGGVGNEQFF.

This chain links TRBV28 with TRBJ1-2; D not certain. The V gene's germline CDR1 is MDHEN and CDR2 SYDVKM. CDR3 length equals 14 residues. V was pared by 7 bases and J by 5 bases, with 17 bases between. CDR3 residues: CASIPGFSSYGYTF. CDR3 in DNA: TGTGCCAGCATCCCCGGGTTTTCATCTTATGGCTACACCTTC.

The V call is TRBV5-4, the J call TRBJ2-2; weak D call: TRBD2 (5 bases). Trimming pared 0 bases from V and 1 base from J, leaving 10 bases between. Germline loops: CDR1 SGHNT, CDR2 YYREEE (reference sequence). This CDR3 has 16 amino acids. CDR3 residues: CASSLETGWNTGELFF. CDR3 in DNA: TGTGCCAGCAGCTTGGAAACGGGGTGGAACACCGGGGAGCTGTTTTTT.

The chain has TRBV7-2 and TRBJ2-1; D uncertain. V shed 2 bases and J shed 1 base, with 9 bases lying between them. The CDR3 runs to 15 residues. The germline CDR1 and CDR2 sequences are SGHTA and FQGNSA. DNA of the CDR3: TGTGCCAGCAGCTTATCGGGTCTGTCCTACAATGAGCAGTTCTTC. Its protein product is CASSLSGLSYNEQFF.

The CDR3 sequence is CASSATLGTSRETQYF. The CDR3 nucleotides read TGTGCCAGCAGCGCCACTCTAGGGACTAGCAGGGAGACCCAGTACTTC. This rearrangement joins TRBV7-6 to TRBJ2-5, with 9 nucleotides matching TRBD2. Trimming at V came to 5 bases and at J to 5 bases, leaving 12 bases not matched to a gene. The CDR3 sequence is 16 residues long. From germline, CDR1 is SGHVS and CDR2 FNYEAQ.

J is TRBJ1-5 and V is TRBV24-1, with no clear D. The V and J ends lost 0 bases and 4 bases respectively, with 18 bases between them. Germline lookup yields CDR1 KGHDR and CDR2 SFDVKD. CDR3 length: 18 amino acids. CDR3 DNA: TGTGCCACCAGTGATTTGAACAGAACATGGCCCTCTAATCAGCCCCAGCATTTT. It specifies CATSDLNRTWPSNQPQHF.

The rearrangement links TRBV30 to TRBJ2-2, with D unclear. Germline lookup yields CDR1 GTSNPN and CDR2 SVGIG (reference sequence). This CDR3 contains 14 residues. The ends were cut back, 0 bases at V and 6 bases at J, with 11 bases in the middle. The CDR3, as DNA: TGTGCCTGGAGTGTACTACTGGGTGCCGGGGAGCTGTTTTTT. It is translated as CAWSVLLGAGELFF.

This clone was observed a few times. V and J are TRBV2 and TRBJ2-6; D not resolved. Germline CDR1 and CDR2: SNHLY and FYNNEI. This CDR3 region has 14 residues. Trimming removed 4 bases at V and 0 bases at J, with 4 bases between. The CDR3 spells CASSVLSGANVLTF. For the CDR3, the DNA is TGTGCCAGCAGTGTCCTCTCTGGGGCCAACGTCCTGACTTTC.

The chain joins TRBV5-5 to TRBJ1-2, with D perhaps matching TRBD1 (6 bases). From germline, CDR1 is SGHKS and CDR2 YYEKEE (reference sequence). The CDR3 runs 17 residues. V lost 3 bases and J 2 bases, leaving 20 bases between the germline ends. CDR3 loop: CASSSTPPGHLNYGYTF. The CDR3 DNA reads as TGTGCCAGCAGCTCGACTCCACCGGGACACCTCAACTATGGCTACACCTTC. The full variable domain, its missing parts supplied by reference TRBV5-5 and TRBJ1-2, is DAGVTQSPTHLIKTRGQQVTLRCSPISGHKSVSWYQQVLGQGPQFIFQYYEKEERGRGNFPDRFSARQFPNYSSELNVNALLLGDSALYLCASSSTPPGHLNYGYTFGSGTRLTVV.

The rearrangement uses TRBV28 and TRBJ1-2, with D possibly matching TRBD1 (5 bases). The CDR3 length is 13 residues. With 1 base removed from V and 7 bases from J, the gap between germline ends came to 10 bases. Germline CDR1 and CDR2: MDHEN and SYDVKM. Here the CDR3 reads CASSLLRGAGYTF. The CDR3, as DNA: TGTGCCAGCAGTTTATTGCGCGGGGCTGGCTACACCTTC.

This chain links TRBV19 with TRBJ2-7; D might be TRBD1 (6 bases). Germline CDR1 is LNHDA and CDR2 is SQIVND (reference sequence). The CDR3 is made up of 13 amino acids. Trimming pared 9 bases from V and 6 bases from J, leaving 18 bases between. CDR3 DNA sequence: TGTGCCAGCGGCCCAACGGGACACATCGAGCAGTACTTC. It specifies CASGPTGHIEQYF.

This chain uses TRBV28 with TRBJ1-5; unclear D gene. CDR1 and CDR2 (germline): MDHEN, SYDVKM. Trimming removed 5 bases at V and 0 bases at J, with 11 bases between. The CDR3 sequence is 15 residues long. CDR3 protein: CASSITVYSNQPQHF. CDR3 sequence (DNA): TGTGCCAGCAGTATAACAGTTTATAGCAATCAGCCCCAGCATTTT.

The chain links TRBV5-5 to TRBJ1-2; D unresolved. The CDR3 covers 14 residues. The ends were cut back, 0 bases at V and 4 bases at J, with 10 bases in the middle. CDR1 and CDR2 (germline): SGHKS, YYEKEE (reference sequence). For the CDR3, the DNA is TGTGCCAGCAGCTTGGCCTCCGGGAGCTATGGCTACACCTTC. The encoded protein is CASSLASGSYGYTF.

The CDR3 loop is CASTQGARGPWNTEAFF. The CDR3 DNA is TGTGCCAGTACCCAGGGGGCGCGGGGCCCCTGGAACACTGAAGCTTTCTTT. This chain links TRBV19 with TRBJ1-1, with 8 bases aligning to TRBD1. Germline assignment: CDR1 LNHDA and CDR2 SQIVND (reference sequence). The trim removed 7 bases at V and 1 base at J, leaving 14 bases unmatched. This CDR3 comprises 17 residues.

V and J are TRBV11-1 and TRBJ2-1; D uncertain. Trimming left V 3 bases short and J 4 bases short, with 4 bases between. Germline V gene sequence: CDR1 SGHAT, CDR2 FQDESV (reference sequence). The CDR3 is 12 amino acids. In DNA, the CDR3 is TGTGCCAGCAGCTTCTTATACAATGAGCAGTTCTTC. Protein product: CASSFLYNEQFF.

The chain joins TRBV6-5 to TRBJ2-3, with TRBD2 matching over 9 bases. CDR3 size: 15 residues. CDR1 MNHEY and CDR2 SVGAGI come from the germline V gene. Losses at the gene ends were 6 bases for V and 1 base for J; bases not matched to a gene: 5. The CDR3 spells CASRELAGRTDTQYF. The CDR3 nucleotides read TGTGCCAGCAGAGAGCTAGCGGGACGCACAGATACGCAGTATTTT.

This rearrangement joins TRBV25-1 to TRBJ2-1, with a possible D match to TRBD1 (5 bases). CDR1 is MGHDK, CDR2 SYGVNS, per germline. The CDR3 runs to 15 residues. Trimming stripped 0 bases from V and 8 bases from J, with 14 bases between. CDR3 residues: CASSEYFRARDEQFF. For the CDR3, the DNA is TGTGCCAGCAGTGAATATTTCAGGGCAAGGGATGAGCAGTTCTTC.

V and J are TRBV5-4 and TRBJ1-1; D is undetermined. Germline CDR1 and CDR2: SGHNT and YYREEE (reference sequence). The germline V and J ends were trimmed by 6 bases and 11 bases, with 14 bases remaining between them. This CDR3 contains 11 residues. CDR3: CASTGAGGAFF. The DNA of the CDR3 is TGTGCCAGCACCGGAGCGGGAGGGGCTTTCTTT.

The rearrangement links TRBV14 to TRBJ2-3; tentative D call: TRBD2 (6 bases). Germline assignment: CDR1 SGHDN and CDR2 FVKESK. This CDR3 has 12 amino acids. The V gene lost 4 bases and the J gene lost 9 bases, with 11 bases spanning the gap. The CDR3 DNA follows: TGTGCCAGCAGCCCCCCCGGGGGAACGCAGTATTTT. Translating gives CASSPPGGTQYF.

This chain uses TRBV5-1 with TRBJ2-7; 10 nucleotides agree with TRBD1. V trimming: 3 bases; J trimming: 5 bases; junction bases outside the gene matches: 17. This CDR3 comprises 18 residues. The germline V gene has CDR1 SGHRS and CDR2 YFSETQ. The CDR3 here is CASSWGKKPGQGSHEQYF. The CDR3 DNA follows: TGCGCCAGCAGCTGGGGGAAAAAACCGGGACAGGGGAGCCACGAGCAGTACTTC.

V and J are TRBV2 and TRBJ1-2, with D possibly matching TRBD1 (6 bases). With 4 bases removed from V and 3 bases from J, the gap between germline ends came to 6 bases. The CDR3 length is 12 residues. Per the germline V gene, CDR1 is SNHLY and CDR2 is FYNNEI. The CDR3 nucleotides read TGTGCCAGCAGTGGACAGGACTATGGCTACACCTTC. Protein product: CASSGQDYGYTF. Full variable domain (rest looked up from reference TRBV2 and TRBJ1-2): EPEVTQTPSHQVTQMGQEVILRCVPISNHLYFYWYRQILGQKVEFLVSFYNNEISEKSEIFDDQFSVERPDGSNFTLKIRSTKLEDSAMYFCASSGQDYGYTFGSGTRLTVV.